This entry is about one TCR beta chain. This record belongs to a study of shared T cell receptors in the human thymus. Clones were sequenced by immunoSEQ multiplex PCR, and TCRdb holds only the in-frame ones, with some missing. The table lists 640,000 or so clones, around 87% of them singletons. With 3 bases clipped from V and 5 bases from J, the junction kept 4 bases outside the gene matches. Germline-derived CDR1 and CDR2 are LNHNV and YYDKDF (reference sequence). The CDR3 spans 15 residues. A further study also used this sample, focusing on human thymus T cells. That work states: Resections removed during corrective heart surgery provided the thymus tissue used. Unrelated people showed highly overlapping thymic repertoires, related research reported.

This receptor was taken from a boy under two years old with a congenital heart defect. Material: thymocytes. V usage is TRBV15 and J usage is TRBJ2-2; 9 bases match TRBD1. The CDR3 DNA follows: TGTGCCACCAGCAGGTCCGGGACAGGGACCGGGGAGCTGTTTTTT. This translates into CATSRSGTGTGELFF.